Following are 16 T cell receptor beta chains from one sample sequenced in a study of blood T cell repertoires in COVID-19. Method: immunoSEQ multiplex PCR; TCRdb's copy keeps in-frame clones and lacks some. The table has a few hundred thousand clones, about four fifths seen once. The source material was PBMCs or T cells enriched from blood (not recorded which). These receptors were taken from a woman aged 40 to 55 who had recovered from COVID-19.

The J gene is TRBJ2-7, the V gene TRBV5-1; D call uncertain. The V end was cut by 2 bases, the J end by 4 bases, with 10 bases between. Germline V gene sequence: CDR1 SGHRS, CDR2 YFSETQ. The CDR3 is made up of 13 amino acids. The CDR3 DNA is TGCGCCAGCAGCTTATACCCCAGTTACGAGCAGTACTTC. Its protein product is CASSLYPSYEQYF.

The CDR3 sequence: CATSRGGASNTEAFF. For the CDR3, the DNA is TGTGCCACCAGCAGGGGGGGGGCCTCGAACACTGAAGCTTTCTTT. The chain carries TRBV15 and TRBJ1-1; D perhaps matches TRBD1 (6 bases). This CDR3 comprises 15 residues. The V gene's germline CDR1 is LNHNV and CDR2 YYDKDF (reference sequence). V shed 3 bases and J shed 1 base, with 12 bases lying between them.

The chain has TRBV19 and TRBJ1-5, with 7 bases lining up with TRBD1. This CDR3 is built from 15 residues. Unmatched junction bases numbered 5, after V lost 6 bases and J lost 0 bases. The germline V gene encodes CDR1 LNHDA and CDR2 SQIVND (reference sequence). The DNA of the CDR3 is TGTGCCAGTAGATGGGACAGAAATAGCAATCAGCCCCAGCATTTT. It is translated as CASRWDRNSNQPQHF.

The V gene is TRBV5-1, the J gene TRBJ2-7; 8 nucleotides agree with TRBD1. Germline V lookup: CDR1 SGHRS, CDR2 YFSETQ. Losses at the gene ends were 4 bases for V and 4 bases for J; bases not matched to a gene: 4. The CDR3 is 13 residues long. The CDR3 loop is CASSGTGLYEQYF. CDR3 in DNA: TGCGCCAGCAGCGGGACAGGCTTGTACGAGCAGTACTTC.

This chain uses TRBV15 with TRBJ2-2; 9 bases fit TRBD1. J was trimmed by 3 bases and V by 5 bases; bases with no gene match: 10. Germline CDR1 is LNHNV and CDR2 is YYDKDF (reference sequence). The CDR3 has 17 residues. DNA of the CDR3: TGTGCCACCAGCCCCTACGGATGGGACAGGGACACCGGGGAGCTGTTTTTT. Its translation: CATSPYGWDRDTGELFF.

The CDR3 bases are TGTGCCAGCACTAGGGGCTTAGACAGCAACTATGGCTACACCTTC. Residues: CASTRGLDSNYGYTF. The V and J genes are TRBV2 and TRBJ1-2; weak D call: TRBD1 (5 bases). The germline CDR1 and CDR2 sequences are SNHLY and FYNNEI. The CDR3 has 15 amino acids. Trimming pared 7 bases from V and 2 bases from J, leaving 17 bases between. Variable domain in full (rest from reference TRBV2 and TRBJ1-2): EPEVTQTPSHQVTQMGQEVILRCVPISNHLYFYWYRQILGQKVEFLVSFYNNEISEKSEIFDDQFSVERPDGSNFTLKIRSTKLEDSAMYFCASTRGLDSNYGYTFGSGTRLTVV.

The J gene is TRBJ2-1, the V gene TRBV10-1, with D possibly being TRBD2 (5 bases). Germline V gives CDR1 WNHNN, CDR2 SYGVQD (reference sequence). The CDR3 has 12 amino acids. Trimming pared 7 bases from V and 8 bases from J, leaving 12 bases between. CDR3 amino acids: CASNASGDEQFF. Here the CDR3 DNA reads TGCGCCAGCAACGCCTCCGGGGATGAGCAGTTCTTC.

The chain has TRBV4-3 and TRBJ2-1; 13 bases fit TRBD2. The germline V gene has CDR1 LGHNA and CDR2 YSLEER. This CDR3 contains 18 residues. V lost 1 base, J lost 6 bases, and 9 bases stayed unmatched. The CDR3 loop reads CASSQVLQTSGRGNEQFF. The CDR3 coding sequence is TGCGCCAGCAGCCAAGTTCTTCAAACTAGCGGGAGGGGCAATGAGCAGTTCTTC.

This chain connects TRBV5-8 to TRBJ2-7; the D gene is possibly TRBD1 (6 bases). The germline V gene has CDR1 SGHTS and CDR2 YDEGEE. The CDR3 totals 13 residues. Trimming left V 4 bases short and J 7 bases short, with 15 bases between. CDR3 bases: TGTGCCAGCAGCATCGGACAGAGCCGAGAGCAGTACTTC. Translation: CASSIGQSREQYF.

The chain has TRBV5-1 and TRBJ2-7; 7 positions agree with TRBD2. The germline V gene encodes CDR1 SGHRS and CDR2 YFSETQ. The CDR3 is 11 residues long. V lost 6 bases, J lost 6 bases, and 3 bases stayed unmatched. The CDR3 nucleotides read TGCGCCAGCAATACGGGGGGCGAGCAGTACTTC. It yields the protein CASNTGGEQYF.

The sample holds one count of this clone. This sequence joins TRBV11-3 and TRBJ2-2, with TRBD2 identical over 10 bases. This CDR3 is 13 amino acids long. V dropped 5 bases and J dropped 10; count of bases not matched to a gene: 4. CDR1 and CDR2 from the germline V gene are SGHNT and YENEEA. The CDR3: CASSPSGREELFF. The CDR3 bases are TGTGCCAGCAGCCCTAGCGGGAGAGAGGAGCTGTTTTTT.

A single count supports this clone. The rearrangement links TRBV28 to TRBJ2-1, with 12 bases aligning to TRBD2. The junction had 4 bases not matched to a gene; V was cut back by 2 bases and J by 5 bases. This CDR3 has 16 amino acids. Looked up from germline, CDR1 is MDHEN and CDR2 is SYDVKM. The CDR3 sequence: CASSLRTSGKNNEQFF. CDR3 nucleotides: TGTGCCAGCAGTTTAAGGACTAGCGGGAAAAACAATGAGCAGTTCTTC.

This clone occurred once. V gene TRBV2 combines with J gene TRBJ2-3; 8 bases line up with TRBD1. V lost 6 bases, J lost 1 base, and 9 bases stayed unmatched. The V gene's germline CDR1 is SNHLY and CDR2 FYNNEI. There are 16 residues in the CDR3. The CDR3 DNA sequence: TGTGCCAGCAGATCAACCACGGGACAGGGCACAGATACGCAGTATTTT. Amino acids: CASRSTTGQGTDTQYF.

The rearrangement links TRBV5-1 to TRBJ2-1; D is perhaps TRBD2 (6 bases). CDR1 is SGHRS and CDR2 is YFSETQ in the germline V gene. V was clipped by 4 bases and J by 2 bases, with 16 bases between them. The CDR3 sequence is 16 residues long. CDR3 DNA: TGCGCCAGCAGCCAAGGTAGAAGGACTACCTACAATGAGCAGTTCTTC. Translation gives CASSQGRRTTYNEQFF.

The CDR3: CAISEGNKLTYEQYV. The CDR3 bases are TGTGCCATCAGTGAGGGCAACAAATTGACCTACGAGCAGTACGTC. The V call is TRBV10-3, the J call TRBJ2-7; D gene unclear. The germline V and J ends were trimmed by 2 bases and 2 bases, with 13 bases remaining between them. The CDR3 has 15 residues. Germline CDR1 reads ENHRY; CDR2 reads SYGVKD.

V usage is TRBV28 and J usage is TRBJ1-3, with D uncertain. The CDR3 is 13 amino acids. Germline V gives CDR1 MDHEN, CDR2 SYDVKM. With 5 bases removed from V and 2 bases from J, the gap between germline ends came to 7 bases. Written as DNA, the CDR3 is TGTGCCAGCAGTAAAAGAGCTGGAAACACCATATATTTT. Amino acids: CASSKRAGNTIYF.